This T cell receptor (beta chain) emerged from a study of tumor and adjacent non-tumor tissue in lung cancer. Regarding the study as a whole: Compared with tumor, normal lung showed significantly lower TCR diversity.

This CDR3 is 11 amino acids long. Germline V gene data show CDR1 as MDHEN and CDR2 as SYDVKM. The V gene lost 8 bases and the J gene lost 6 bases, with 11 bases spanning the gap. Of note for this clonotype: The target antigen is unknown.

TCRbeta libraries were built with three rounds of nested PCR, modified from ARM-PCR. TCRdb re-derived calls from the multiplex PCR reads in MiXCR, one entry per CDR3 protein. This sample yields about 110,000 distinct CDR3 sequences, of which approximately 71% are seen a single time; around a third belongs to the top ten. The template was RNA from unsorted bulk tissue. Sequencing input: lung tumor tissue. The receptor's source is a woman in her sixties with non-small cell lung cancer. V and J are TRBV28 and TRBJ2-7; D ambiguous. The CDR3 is CASGPYVEQYF. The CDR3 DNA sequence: TGTGCCAGCGGCCCCTATGTCGAGCAGTACTTC.